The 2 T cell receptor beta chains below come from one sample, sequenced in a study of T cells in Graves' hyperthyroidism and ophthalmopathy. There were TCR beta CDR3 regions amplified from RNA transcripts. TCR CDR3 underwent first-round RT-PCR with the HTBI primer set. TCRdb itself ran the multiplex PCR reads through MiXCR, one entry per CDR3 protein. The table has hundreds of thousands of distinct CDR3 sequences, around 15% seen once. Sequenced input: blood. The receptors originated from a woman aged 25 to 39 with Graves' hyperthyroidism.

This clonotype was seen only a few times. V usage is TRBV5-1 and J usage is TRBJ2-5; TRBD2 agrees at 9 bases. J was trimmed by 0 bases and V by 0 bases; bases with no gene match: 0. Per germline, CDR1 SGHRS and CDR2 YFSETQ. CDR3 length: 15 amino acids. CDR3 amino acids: CASSLGLADQETQYF. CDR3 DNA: TGCGCCAGCAGCTTGGGACTAGCGGACCAAGAGACCCAGTACTTC.

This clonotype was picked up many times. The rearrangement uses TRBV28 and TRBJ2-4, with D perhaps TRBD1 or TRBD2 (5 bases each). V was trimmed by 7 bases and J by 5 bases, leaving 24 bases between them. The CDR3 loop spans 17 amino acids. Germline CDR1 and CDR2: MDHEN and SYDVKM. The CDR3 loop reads CASTRTRLRGVQNIQYF. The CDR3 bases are TGTGCCAGCACCCGAACGAGGCTGCGAGGGGTTCAAAACATTCAGTACTTC.